This T cell receptor beta chain appears in the sequencing data of a study of T cell responses to AZD1222 COVID-19 vaccine. Study findings and constraints: CD4 TCRs covered the whole spike, strongest at regions 160-218 and 743-854.

Profiling relied on immunoSEQ multiplex PCR, and the TCRdb table lists in-frame clones only, not all of them. The sample contains 45,000 to 55,000 clones, 65% to 90% of which appear only once. As to this clone: The antigen is unknown.

This sample comprised peripheral blood, obtained 28 days after the second AZD1222 dose. The origin of this receptor is an adult who received the AZD1222 COVID-19 vaccine.

CDR3 amino acids: CASSKESSATIYF. In DNA form, the CDR3 reads TGTGCCAGCAGCAAAGAGTCGTCGGCCACCATATATTTT. This chain links TRBV21-1 with TRBJ1-3. TRBV21-1 corresponds to a pseudogene. This CDR3 has 13 residues.